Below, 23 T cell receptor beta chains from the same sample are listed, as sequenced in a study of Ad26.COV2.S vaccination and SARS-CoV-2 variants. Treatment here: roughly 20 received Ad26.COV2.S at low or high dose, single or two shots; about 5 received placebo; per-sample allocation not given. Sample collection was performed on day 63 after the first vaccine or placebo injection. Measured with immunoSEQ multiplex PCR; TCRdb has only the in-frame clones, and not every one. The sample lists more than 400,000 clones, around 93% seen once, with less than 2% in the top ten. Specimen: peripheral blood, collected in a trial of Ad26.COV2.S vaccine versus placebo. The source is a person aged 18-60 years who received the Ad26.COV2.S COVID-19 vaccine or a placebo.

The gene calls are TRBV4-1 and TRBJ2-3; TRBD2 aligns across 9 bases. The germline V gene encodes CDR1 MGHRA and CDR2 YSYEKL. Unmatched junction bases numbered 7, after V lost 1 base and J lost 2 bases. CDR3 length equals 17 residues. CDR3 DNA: TGCGCCAGCAGCCAAGCCGGAGCGGGGGGTAACACAGATACGCAGTATTTT. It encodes CASSQAGAGGNTDTQYF.

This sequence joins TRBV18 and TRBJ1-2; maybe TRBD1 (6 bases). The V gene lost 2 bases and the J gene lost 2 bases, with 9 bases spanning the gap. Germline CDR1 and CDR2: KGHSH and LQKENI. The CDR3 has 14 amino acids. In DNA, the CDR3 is TGTGCCAGCTCACCAGGACAGATAAACTATGGCTACACCTTC. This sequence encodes CASSPGQINYGYTF. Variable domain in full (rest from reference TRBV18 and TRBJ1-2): NAGVMQNPRHLVRRRGQEARLRCSPMKGHSHVYWYRQLPEEGLKFMVYLQKENIIDESGMPKERFSAEFPKEGPSILRIQQVVRGDSAAYFCASSPGQINYGYTFGSGTRLTVV.

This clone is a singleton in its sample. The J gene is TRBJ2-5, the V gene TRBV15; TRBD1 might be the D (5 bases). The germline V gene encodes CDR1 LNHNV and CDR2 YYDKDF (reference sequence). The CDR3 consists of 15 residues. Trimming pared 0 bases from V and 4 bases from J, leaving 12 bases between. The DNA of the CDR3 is TGTGCCACCAGCAGAGATCGTGCGACAGTAGAGACCCAGTACTTC. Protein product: CATSRDRATVETQYF.

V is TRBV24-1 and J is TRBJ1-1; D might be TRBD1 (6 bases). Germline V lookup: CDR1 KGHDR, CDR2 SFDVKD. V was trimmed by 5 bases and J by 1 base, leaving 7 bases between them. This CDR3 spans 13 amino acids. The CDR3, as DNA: TGTGCCACCAGTGCGACAGGGAACACTGAAGCTTTCTTT. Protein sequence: CATSATGNTEAFF.

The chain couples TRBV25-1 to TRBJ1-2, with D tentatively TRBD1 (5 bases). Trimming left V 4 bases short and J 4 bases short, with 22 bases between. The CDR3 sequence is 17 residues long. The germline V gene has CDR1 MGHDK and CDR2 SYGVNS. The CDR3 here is CASSGSRGFSSSYGYTF. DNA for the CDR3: TGTGCCAGCAGTGGTAGTAGGGGCTTCTCATCGAGCTATGGCTACACCTTC.

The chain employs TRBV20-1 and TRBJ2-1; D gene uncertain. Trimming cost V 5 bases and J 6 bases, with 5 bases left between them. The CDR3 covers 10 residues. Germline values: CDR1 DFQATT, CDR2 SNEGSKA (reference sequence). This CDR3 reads CSALSNEQFF. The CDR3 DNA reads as TGCAGTGCTCTAAGCAATGAGCAGTTCTTC.

The CDR3 loop is CASSFMGGQGAYEQYF. The CDR3 bases are TGCGCCAGCAGCTTCATGGGCGGACAGGGGGCTTACGAGCAGTACTTC. V is TRBV5-1 and J is TRBJ2-7, with 11 bases aligning to TRBD1. Trimming removed 2 bases from V and 4 bases from J; junction bases left unmatched: 8. The CDR3 has 16 residues. The germline V gene has CDR1 SGHRS and CDR2 YFSETQ.

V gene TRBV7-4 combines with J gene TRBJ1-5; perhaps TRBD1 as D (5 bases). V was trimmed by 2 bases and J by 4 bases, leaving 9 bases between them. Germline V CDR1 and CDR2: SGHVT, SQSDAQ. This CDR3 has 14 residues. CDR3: CASSLRTPNQPQHF. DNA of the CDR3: TGTGCCAGCAGCTTAAGGACACCGAATCAGCCCCAGCATTTT.

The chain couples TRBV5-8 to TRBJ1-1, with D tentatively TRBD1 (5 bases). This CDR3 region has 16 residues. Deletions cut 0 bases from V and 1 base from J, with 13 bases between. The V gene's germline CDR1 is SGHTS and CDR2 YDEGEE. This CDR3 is CASSLEAPGPNTEAFF. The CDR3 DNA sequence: TGTGCCAGCAGCTTGGAAGCACCGGGGCCGAACACTGAAGCTTTCTTT.

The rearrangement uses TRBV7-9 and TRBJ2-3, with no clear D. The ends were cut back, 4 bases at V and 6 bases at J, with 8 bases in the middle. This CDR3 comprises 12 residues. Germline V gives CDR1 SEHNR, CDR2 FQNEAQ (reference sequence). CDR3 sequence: CASSSPRDTQYF. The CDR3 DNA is TGTGCCAGCAGCTCCCCCCGGGATACGCAGTATTTT.

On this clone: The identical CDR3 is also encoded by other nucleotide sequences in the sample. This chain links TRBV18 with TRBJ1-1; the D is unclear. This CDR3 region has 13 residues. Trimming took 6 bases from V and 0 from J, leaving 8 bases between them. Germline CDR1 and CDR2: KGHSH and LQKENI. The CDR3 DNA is TGTGCCAGCTCGCCTCGGGTGAACACTGAAGCTTTCTTT. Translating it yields CASSPRVNTEAFF.

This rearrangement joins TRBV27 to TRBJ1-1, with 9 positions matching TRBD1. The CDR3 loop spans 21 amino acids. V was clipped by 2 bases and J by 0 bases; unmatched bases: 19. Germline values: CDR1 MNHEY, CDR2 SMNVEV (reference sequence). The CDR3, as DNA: TGTGCCAGCAGTTTAGGCTACACGGGACAGGGAGGTGAATGGTTGAACACTGAAGCTTTCTTT. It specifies CASSLGYTGQGGEWLNTEAFF.

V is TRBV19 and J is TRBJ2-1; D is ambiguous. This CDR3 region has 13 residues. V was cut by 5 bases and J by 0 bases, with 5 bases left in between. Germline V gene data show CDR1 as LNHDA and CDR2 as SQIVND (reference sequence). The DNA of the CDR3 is TGTGCCAGTAGTGTCGACTCCTACAATGAGCAGTTCTTC. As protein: CASSVDSYNEQFF.

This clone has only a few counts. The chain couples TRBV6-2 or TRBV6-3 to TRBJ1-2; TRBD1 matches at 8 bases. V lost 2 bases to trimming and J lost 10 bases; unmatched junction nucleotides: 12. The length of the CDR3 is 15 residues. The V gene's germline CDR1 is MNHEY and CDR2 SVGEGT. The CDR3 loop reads CASSYPDRGSGTYTF. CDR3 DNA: TGTGCCAGCAGTTACCCCGACAGGGGAAGCGGTACCTACACCTTC.

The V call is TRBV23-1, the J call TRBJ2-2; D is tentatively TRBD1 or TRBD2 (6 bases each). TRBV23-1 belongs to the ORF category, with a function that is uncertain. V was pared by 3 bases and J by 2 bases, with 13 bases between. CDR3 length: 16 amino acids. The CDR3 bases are TGCGCCAGCAGTCACCCCGCGGGGACAAACACCGGGGAGCTGTTTTTT. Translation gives CASSHPAGTNTGELFF.

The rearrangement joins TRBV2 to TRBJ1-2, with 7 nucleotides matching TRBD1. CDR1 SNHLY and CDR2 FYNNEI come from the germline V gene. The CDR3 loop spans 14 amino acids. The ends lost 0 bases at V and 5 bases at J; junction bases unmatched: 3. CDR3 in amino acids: CASSEAKGQYGYTF. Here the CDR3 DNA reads TGTGCCAGCAGTGAAGCAAAGGGACAGTATGGCTACACCTTC.

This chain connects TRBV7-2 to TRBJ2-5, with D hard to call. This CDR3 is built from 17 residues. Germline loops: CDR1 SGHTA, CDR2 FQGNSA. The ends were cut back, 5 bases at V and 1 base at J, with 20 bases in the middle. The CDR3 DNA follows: TGTGCCAGCAGCACGAGAGAAAGGCAGTTATTCCAAGAGACCCAGTACTTC. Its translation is CASSTRERQLFQETQYF.

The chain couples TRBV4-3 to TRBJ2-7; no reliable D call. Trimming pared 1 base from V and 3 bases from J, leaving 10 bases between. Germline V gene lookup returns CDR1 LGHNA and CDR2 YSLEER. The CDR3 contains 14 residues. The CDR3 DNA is TGCGCCAGCAGCCAAGGGGCACGGAGCTACGAGCAGTACTTC. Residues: CASSQGARSYEQYF.

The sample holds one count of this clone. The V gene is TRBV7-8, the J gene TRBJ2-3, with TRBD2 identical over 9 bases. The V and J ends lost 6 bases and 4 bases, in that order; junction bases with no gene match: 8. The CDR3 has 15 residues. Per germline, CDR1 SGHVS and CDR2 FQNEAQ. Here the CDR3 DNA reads TGTGCCAGCAGGGAAACGGCTAGCGGGGCAGATACGCAGTATTTT. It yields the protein CASRETASGADTQYF.

The CDR3 is CASRQGSGNTIYF. The CDR3 DNA reads as TGTGCCAGCCGACAGGGTTCTGGAAACACCATATATTTT. The chain employs TRBV19 and TRBJ1-3; 7 nucleotides match TRBD1. This CDR3 spans 13 amino acids. The V gene end was trimmed by 9 bases and the J gene end by 1 base; junction bases not matched to a gene: 3. Germline loops: CDR1 LNHDA, CDR2 SQIVND (reference sequence).

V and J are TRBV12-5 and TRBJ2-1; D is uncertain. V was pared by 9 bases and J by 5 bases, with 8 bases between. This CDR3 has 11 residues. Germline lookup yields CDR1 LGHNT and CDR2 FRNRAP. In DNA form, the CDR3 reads TGTGCTAGCGCTAGGAACAATGAGCAGTTCTTC. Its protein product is CASARNNEQFF.

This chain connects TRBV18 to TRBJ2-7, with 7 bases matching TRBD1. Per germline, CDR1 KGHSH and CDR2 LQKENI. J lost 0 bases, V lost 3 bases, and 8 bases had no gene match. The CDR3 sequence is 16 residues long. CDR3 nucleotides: TGTGCCAGCTCACCGCTCGACAGGGCTTCCTCCTACGAGCAGTACTTC. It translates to CASSPLDRASSYEQYF.

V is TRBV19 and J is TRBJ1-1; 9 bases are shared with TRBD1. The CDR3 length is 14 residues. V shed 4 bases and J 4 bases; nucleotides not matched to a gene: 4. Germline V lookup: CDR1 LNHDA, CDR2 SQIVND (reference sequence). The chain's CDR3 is CASSNRGQGTEAFF. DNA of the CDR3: TGTGCCAGTAGTAACAGGGGGCAGGGCACTGAAGCTTTCTTT.